This passage covers 20 T cell receptor beta chains from one sample sequenced in a study of long-term antiretroviral therapy in people with HIV. A v3.0 immunoSEQ assay was performed at survey level. Sequenced by immunoSEQ multiplex PCR; TCRdb stores in-frame clones only, minus some. The table lists about 20,000 clones, about 82% of them singletons, with less than 5% in the top ten. Sequenced material: unsorted PBMCs, taken 1.3 years after starting antiretroviral therapy. The receptors stem from a man aged 60 to 75 with HIV.

The chain recombines TRBV2 with TRBJ2-3, with TRBD1 as a possible D gene (6 bases). Trimming took off 4 bases at V and 4 bases at J, with 12 bases between the two ends. The germline V gene has CDR1 SNHLY and CDR2 FYNNEI. This CDR3 is built from 14 residues. The CDR3 DNA sequence: TGTGCCAGCAGTGGAGACAGGTACTCAGATACGCAGTATTTT. It translates to CASSGDRYSDTQYF.

V and J are TRBV6-1 and TRBJ2-3; TRBD2 is a possible D gene (5 bases). Germline V gene lookup returns CDR1 MNHNS and CDR2 SASEGT. V lost 2 bases and J 1 base, leaving 10 bases between the germline ends. This CDR3 is built from 15 residues. CDR3 region: CASSEPGMGTDTQYF. The CDR3 nucleotides are TGTGCCAGCAGTGAACCGGGAATGGGCACAGATACGCAGTATTTT.

J is TRBJ2-5 and V is TRBV11-1; D is possibly TRBD1 (5 bases). The CDR3 spans 13 residues. Per germline, CDR1 SGHAT and CDR2 FQDESV (reference sequence). The germline V and J ends were trimmed by 5 bases and 0 bases, with 7 bases remaining between them. CDR3 DNA: TGTGCCAGCAGCCAGGACAACCAAGAGACCCAGTACTTC. This translates into CASSQDNQETQYF.

This clone was counted only a few times. The CDR3 DNA follows: TGTGCCAGTATCACAGGGGCTTACGGAGGGACCGGGCGAGAGACCCAGTACTTC. It translates to CASITGAYGGTGRETQYF. The rearrangement uses TRBV25-1 and TRBJ2-5, with a weak D call TRBD1 (7 bases). The germline V and J ends were trimmed by 9 bases and 4 bases, with 30 bases remaining between them. The CDR3 has 18 amino acids. Germline V gene lookup returns CDR1 MGHDK and CDR2 SYGVNS.

The chain joins TRBV5-1 to TRBJ2-5; D is perhaps TRBD1 (6 bases). CDR3 size: 16 residues. Trimming took 0 bases from V and 0 from J, leaving 12 bases between them. Germline V gives CDR1 SGHRS, CDR2 YFSETQ. The CDR3 reads CASSLAPAGDQETQYF. The CDR3, as DNA: TGCGCCAGCAGCTTGGCCCCCGCAGGGGACCAAGAGACCCAGTACTTC. The full variable domain, completed using reference TRBV5-1 and TRBJ2-5, is KAGVTQTPRYLIKTRGQQVTLSCSPISGHRSVSWYQQTPGQGLQFLFEYFSETQRNKGNFPGRFSGRQFSNSRSEMNVSTLELGDSALYLCASSLAPAGDQETQYFGPGTRLLVL.

The CDR3 DNA sequence: TGTGCCAGCAGCTTATTGGGACTCAATAATTCACCCCTCCACTTT. It is translated as CASSLLGLNNSPLHF. The chain links TRBV7-2 to TRBJ1-6, with a weak D call TRBD1 (5 bases). Germline V gives CDR1 SGHTA, CDR2 FQGNSA. Trimming removed 2 bases from V and 5 bases from J, with 10 bases in between. The CDR3 loop spans 15 amino acids.

This sequence joins TRBV9 and TRBJ2-3, with 7 bases lining up with TRBD2. Looked up from germline, CDR1 is SGDLS and CDR2 is YYNGEE. The CDR3 extends over 15 amino acids. Losses at the gene ends were 3 bases for V and 2 bases for J; bases not matched to a gene: 6. The CDR3 is CASSDASGYTDTQYF. The CDR3 DNA follows: TGTGCCAGCAGCGATGCTAGCGGCTACACAGATACGCAGTATTTT.

This chain links TRBV18 with TRBJ2-3, with TRBD1 matching 7 bases. The V segment lost 3 bases and the J segment 3 bases; nucleotides outside the gene matches: 6. There are 15 residues in the CDR3. Germline V gene lookup returns CDR1 KGHSH and CDR2 LQKENI. In DNA form, the CDR3 reads TGTGCCAGCTCACCTGACAGGGTTAGAACAGATACGCAGTATTTT. Its protein product is CASSPDRVRTDTQYF.

The chain has TRBV29-1 and TRBJ1-4; D is possibly TRBD1 (5 bases). Per germline, CDR1 SQVTM and CDR2 ANQGSEA. Trimming took 4 bases from V and 6 from J, leaving 9 bases between them. The CDR3 covers 12 residues. The CDR3 protein is CSVGEGYEKLFF. The CDR3 DNA reads as TGCAGCGTTGGGGAGGGGTATGAAAAACTGTTTTTT.

The genes are TRBV5-8 and TRBJ1-5; 11 nucleotides align to TRBD1. Germline loops: CDR1 SGHTS, CDR2 YDEGEE. The CDR3 spans 15 residues. V shed 4 bases, J shed 7 bases, and the junction held 7 bases outside the gene matches. For the CDR3, the DNA is TGTGCCAGCAGCGCGGGACAGGGGGACGGGCAGCCCCAGCATTTT. Translated, it gives CASSAGQGDGQPQHF.

The chain recombines TRBV5-1 with TRBJ2-2; D perhaps matches TRBD2 (5 bases). The length of the CDR3 is 15 residues. Germline V CDR1 and CDR2: SGHRS, YFSETQ. With 1 base removed from V and 1 base from J, the gap between germline ends came to 8 bases. CDR3 loop: CASSLLRENTGELFF. CDR3 bases: TGCGCCAGCAGCTTGCTTCGGGAGAACACCGGGGAGCTGTTTTTT.

This clone occurred once. The chain has TRBV6-5 and TRBJ2-5; D could derive from TRBD1 or TRBD2 (5 bases each). V was pared by 1 base and J by 2 bases, with 8 bases between. Germline V CDR1 and CDR2: MNHEY, SVGAGI. The CDR3 sequence is 14 residues long. As DNA, the CDR3 is TGTGCCAGCAGTTACTGGGGCGGGCAAGAGACCCAGTACTTC. This gives the protein CASSYWGGQETQYF.

V and J are TRBV2 and TRBJ1-5; 8 bases agree with TRBD1. After removal of 7 bases from V and 6 bases from J, the junction contained 5 bases not matched to a gene. Germline V CDR1 and CDR2: SNHLY, FYNNEI. The CDR3 covers 13 residues. The CDR3 sequence: CASKQGVGQPQHF. CDR3 nucleotide sequence: TGTGCCAGCAAACAGGGGGTGGGTCAGCCCCAGCATTTT.

Turning to this clone: Other DNA sequences in the sample encode the same CDR3. CDR3 DNA sequence: TGCGCCAGCAGCTTGCAGGGGCCGAACACTGAAGCTTTCTTT. It encodes CASSLQGPNTEAFF. The chain combines TRBV5-1 with TRBJ1-1; the D gene is possibly TRBD1 (6 bases). Per germline, CDR1 SGHRS and CDR2 YFSETQ. V gave up 1 base and J gave up 1 base, with 8 bases separating them. There are 14 residues in the CDR3. The whole variable domain, remainder taken from reference TRBV5-1 and TRBJ1-1, is KAGVTQTPRYLIKTRGQQVTLSCSPISGHRSVSWYQQTPGQGLQFLFEYFSETQRNKGNFPGRFSGRQFSNSRSEMNVSTLELGDSALYLCASSLQGPNTEAFFGQGTRLTVV.

The V gene is TRBV10-1, the J gene TRBJ2-1, with D possibly TRBD1 on 7 matching bases. The CDR3 has 18 amino acids. Germline values: CDR1 WNHNN, CDR2 SYGVQD (reference sequence). The germline V and J ends were trimmed by 2 bases and 6 bases, with 23 bases remaining between them. CDR3 amino acids: CASSEGVAGGRVANEQFF. CDR3 DNA: TGCGCCAGCAGTGAGGGGGTAGCAGGGGGGAGAGTCGCCAATGAGCAGTTCTTC.

V gene TRBV7-2 combines with J gene TRBJ2-7; 7 nucleotides line up with TRBD2. Germline CDR1 reads SGHTA; CDR2 reads FQGNSA. V lost 5 bases and J lost 0; bases outside the gene matches: 4. CDR3 size: 14 residues. The chain's CDR3 is CASSKAGDSYEQYF. CDR3 sequence (DNA): TGTGCCAGCAGCAAGGCGGGGGACTCCTACGAGCAGTACTTC.

The chain recombines TRBV7-4 with TRBJ2-1; D is perhaps TRBD1 (5 bases). The CDR3 contains 16 residues. Germline CDR1 and CDR2: SGHVT and SQSDAQ. Trimming removed 3 bases at V and 9 bases at J, with 21 bases between. In DNA, the CDR3 is TGTGCCAGCAGCTTCCGGCAGGGATCCACCATCAGTGAGCAGTTCTTC. Its translation is CASSFRQGSTISEQFF.

The rearrangement uses TRBV12-5 and TRBJ2-1, with D tentatively TRBD1 or TRBD2 (5 bases each). Deletions cut 6 bases from V and 4 bases from J, with 16 bases between. CDR3 length equals 15 residues. Germline V gene data show CDR1 as LGHNT and CDR2 as FRNRAP. CDR3 DNA: TGTGCTAGTGGCCCAAATCCGGGACCTTACAATGAGCAGTTCTTC. It encodes CASGPNPGPYNEQFF.

V usage is TRBV7-8 and J usage is TRBJ2-3, with D maybe TRBD2 (7 bases). With 5 bases removed from V and 1 base from J, the gap between germline ends came to 13 bases. The CDR3 consists of 15 residues. From germline, CDR1 is SGHVS and CDR2 FQNEAQ. The CDR3 sequence is CASSGRGAGTDTQYF. In DNA, the CDR3 is TGTGCCAGCAGCGGGAGGGGGGCCGGCACAGATACGCAGTATTTT. Looking up the rest from reference TRBV7-8 and TRBJ2-3 gives the full variable domain: GAGVSQSPRYKVAKRGQDVALRCDPISGHVSLFWYQQALGQGPEFLTYFQNEAQLDKSGLPSDRFFAERPEGSVSTLKIQRTQQEDSAVYLCASSGRGAGTDTQYFGPGTRLTVL.

The rearrangement uses TRBV27 and TRBJ2-7; 11 bases agree with TRBD2. The CDR3 is 16 amino acids. Trimming cost V 5 bases and J 4 bases; bases outside gene matches: 10. Germline CDR1 reads MNHEY; CDR2 reads SMNVEV (reference sequence). The CDR3 DNA is TGTGCCAGCAGTCCGGGGAAGGGACTAGCGGATTACGAGCAGTACTTC. It codes for CASSPGKGLADYEQYF.